This T cell receptor beta chain was documented in a study of cytomegalovirus exposure and HLA in healthy donors. Produced via immunoSEQ multiplex PCR; TCRdb's table is partial and in-frame only. The table lists about 250,000 clones, about 88% of them singletons. Germline V CDR1 and CDR2: WNHNN, SYGVQD (reference sequence). The CDR3 is 11 amino acids. The J gene is TRBJ2-7, the V gene TRBV10-1; the D gene is possibly TRBD2 (6 bases). The sequence derives from a man between 18 and 35 years old in good health and CMV-seropositive. Source material: PBMCs. Here the CDR3 reads CSGLFSYEQYF. Here the CDR3 DNA reads TGCTCGGGACTCTTCTCCTACGAGCAGTACTTC.